This T cell receptor (beta chain) emerged from a study of T cells in Graves' hyperthyroidism and ophthalmopathy. Amplification of TCR beta CDR3 regions was performed using RNA transcripts as template. The HTBI primer set was used in a first-round RT-PCR of the TCR CDR3. TCRdb reanalysed the multiplex PCR reads using MiXCR and keeps one entry per CDR3 protein. The data show under 750,000 distinct CDR3 sequences, approximately 19% seen once. The CDR3 sequence is 16 residues long. Trimming removed 0 bases at V and 3 bases at J, with 17 bases between. From germline, CDR1 is SQVTM and CDR2 ANQGSEA. The genes are TRBV29-1 and TRBJ1-1; D is perhaps TRBD1 (5 bases). The sample consisted of blood. This clonotype originated in a woman aged 45 to 65 with Graves' hyperthyroidism that later progressed to Graves' ophthalmopathy. CDR3: CSVEDQLGGLDTEAFF. The CDR3 nucleotides read TGCAGCGTTGAAGATCAGTTGGGGGGTTTGGACACTGAAGCTTTCTTT.